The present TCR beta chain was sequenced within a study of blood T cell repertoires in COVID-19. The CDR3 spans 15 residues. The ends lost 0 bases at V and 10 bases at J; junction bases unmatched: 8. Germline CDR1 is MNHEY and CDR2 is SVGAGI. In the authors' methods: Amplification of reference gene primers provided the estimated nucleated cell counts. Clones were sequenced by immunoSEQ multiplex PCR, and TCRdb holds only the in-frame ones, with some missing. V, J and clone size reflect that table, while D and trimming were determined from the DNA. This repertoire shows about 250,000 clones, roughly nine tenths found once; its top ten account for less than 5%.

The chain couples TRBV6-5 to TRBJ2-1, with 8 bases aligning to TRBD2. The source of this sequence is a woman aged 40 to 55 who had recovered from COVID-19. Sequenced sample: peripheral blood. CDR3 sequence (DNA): TGTGCCAGCAGTTACTCGGCGGGGGGCCCCCGGGAGCAGTTCTTC. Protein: CASSYSAGGPREQFF.